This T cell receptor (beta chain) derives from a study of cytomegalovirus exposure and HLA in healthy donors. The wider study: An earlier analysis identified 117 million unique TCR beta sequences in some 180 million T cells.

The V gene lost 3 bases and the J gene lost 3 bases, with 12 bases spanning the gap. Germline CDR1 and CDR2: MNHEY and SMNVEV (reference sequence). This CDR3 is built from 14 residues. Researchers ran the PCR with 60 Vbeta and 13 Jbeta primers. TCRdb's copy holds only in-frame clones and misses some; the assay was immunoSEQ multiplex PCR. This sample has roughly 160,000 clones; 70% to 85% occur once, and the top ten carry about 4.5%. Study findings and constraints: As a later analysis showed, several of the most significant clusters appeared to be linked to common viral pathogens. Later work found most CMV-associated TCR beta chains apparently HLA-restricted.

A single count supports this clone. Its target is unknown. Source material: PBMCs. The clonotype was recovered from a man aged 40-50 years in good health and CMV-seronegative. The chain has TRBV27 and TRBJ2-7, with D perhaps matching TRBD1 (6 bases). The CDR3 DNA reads TGTGCCAGCAGTTTGACAGGCCTAAACTACGAGCAGTACTTC. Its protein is CASSLTGLNYEQYF.